A single sample is the source of the 18 T cell receptor beta chains below, sequenced in a study of shared T cell receptors in the human thymus. The data were produced by immunoSEQ multiplex PCR, yet TCRdb's version contains in-frame clones alone and is incomplete. The sample shows some 640,000 clones, approximately 87% of them seen only once. The sample was also linked to a second study, of human thymus T cells.

The specimen was thymocytes. These receptors were obtained from a boy under three years old with a congenital heart defect.

The gene calls are TRBV6-5 and TRBJ2-7; D is perhaps TRBD2 (6 bases). The V end lost 6 bases, the J end lost 2 bases, and 14 bases lay between the germline ends. Germline CDR1 MNHEY, CDR2 SVGAGI. This CDR3 is built from 14 residues. Written as DNA, the CDR3 is TGTGCCAGCAGCCGGGACTGGGTAACCTACGAGCAGTACTTC. Its protein is CASSRDWVTYEQYF.

The chain recombines TRBV18 with TRBJ1-4, with D uncertain. This CDR3 region has 12 residues. Germline CDR1 reads KGHSH; CDR2 reads LQKENI. The ends were cut back, 7 bases at V and 3 bases at J, with 6 bases in the middle. This chain's CDR3 is CASLVPNEKLFF. The CDR3 DNA follows: TGTGCCAGCTTAGTCCCTAATGAAAAACTGTTTTTT.

The chain uses TRBV28 and TRBJ2-7; 9 bases are a match to TRBD1. The CDR3 is 15 amino acids. Germline CDR1 reads MDHEN; CDR2 reads SYDVKM. With 6 bases clipped from V and 1 base from J, the junction kept 7 bases outside the gene matches. CDR3 nucleotides: TGTGCCAGCAGGCCGGGACAGGGCCTTTCCTACGAGCAGTACTTC. Protein product: CASRPGQGLSYEQYF.

This rearrangement joins TRBV19 to TRBJ2-7; TRBD1 matches 7 bases. The CDR3 runs 16 residues. Germline trimming cut 2 bases from V and 2 bases from J; bases unmatched to any gene: 9. Germline CDR1 LNHDA, CDR2 SQIVND (reference sequence). The chain's CDR3 is CASSILGGQDPYEQYF. In DNA, the CDR3 is TGTGCCAGTAGTATATTAGGTGGACAGGACCCCTACGAGCAGTACTTC.

V and J are TRBV19 and TRBJ1-3; D is undetermined. Per germline, CDR1 LNHDA and CDR2 SQIVND (reference sequence). V lost 8 bases and J lost 0, with 17 bases in between. This CDR3 is built from 16 residues. DNA of the CDR3: TGTGCCAGTTCGGAGGGCGGCTTAATCTCTGGAAACACCATATATTTT. Residues: CASSEGGLISGNTIYF.

This clone was seen more than once but under ten times. The chain combines TRBV6-5 with TRBJ2-7, with D perhaps matching TRBD2 (6 bases). This CDR3 has 14 amino acids. Trimming shortened V by 2 bases and J by 4 bases, and 12 bases separated the two germline ends. CDR1 is MNHEY, CDR2 SVGAGI, per germline. CDR3 residues: CASSYTGDFYEQYF. DNA of the CDR3: TGTGCCAGCAGTTACACGGGGGACTTTTACGAGCAGTACTTC.

This clone was seen a handful of times. The chain is built from TRBV5-1 and TRBJ2-7, with no clear D. The V and J ends lost 0 bases and 2 bases respectively, with 15 bases between them. The CDR3 extends over 16 amino acids. CDR1 and CDR2 from the germline V gene are SGHRS and YFSETQ. The CDR3 coding sequence is TGCGCCAGCAGCTTGGACGCTACTGGGCCGCCCTACGAGCAGTACTTC. Translated: CASSLDATGPPYEQYF.

V is TRBV13 and J is TRBJ1-3; possibly TRBD1 for D (6 bases). Per germline, CDR1 PRHDT and CDR2 FYEKMQ (reference sequence). The CDR3 runs to 14 residues. Trimming took 5 bases from V and 0 from J, leaving 8 bases between them. Here the CDR3 reads CASSIQGSGNTIYF. DNA for the CDR3: TGTGCCAGCAGCATACAGGGCTCTGGAAACACCATATATTTT.

CDR3 residues: CASSFEYGWETQYF. The CDR3 DNA follows: TGTGCCAGCAGCTTCGAGTACGGGTGGGAGACCCAGTACTTC. The chain combines TRBV5-6 with TRBJ2-5, with D uncertain. The V gene's germline CDR1 is SGHDT and CDR2 YYEEEE. The V end lost 2 bases, the J end lost 5 bases, and 13 bases lay between the germline ends. This CDR3 has 14 residues.

The chain has TRBV20-1 and TRBJ1-3; no reliable D call. The CDR3 spans 11 residues. Germline V CDR1 and CDR2: DFQATT, SNEGSKA (reference sequence). The germline V and J ends were trimmed by 3 bases and 4 bases, with 4 bases remaining between them. CDR3 sequence reads: CSASMGNTIYF. DNA for the CDR3: TGCAGTGCTAGTATGGGAAACACCATATATTTT.

In this sample, this clone turned up once. V and J are TRBV27 and TRBJ1-5, with D tentatively TRBD1 (5 bases). Trimming shortened V by 5 bases and J by 3 bases, and 8 bases separated the two germline ends. CDR3 length: 13 residues. Germline V lookup: CDR1 MNHEY, CDR2 SMNVEV (reference sequence). The CDR3: CASSVQDNQPQHF. The CDR3 DNA reads as TGTGCCAGCAGTGTACAGGACAATCAGCCCCAGCATTTT.

Turning to this clone: In the same sample, other DNA sequences code for this CDR3. J is TRBJ2-5 and V is TRBV21-1; the tabulated D call, TRBD2, remains unverified against the DNA. TRBV21-1 is classified as a pseudogene. The CDR3 has 15 residues. This CDR3 is CATTTSGGAGETQYF. The DNA of the CDR3 is TGTGCCACCACAACTAGCGGAGGGGCCGGGGAGACCCAGTACTTC.

This chain links TRBV5-6 with TRBJ2-7; TRBD2 is a possible D gene (6 bases). Looked up from germline, CDR1 is SGHDT and CDR2 is YYEEEE. Trimming removed 2 bases at V and 5 bases at J, with 14 bases between. The CDR3 loop spans 14 amino acids. CDR3 amino acids: CASSFRESNHEQYF. CDR3 sequence (DNA): TGTGCCAGCAGCTTTCGGGAGTCCAACCACGAGCAGTACTTC.

The sample holds a few counts of this clone. V and J are TRBV7-2 and TRBJ2-1; maybe TRBD2 (6 bases). The germline V gene has CDR1 SGHTA and CDR2 FQGNSA. The V end was cut by 5 bases, the J end by 5 bases, with 13 bases between. This CDR3 has 14 amino acids. The CDR3 coding sequence is TGTGCCAGCAGCCGTTGGGGGGATAACAATGAGCAGTTCTTC. Its translation: CASSRWGDNNEQFF.

The chain's CDR3 is CASSFRGFGYEQYF. The CDR3 DNA sequence: TGCGCCAGCAGCTTCAGGGGGTTCGGCTACGAGCAGTACTTC. J is TRBJ2-7 and V is TRBV5-1; 7 bases agree with TRBD1. The V segment lost 2 bases and the J segment 3 bases; nucleotides outside the gene matches: 5. The CDR3 runs 14 residues. Germline CDR1 reads SGHRS; CDR2 reads YFSETQ.

The chain uses TRBV11-2 and TRBJ2-7; possible D gene TRBD2, 7 bases. The germline V gene encodes CDR1 SGHAT and CDR2 FQNNGV. The CDR3 consists of 14 residues. The germline V and J ends were trimmed by 2 bases and 4 bases, with 12 bases remaining between them. The CDR3 region is CASSLWGGGYEQYF. The CDR3 nucleotides are TGTGCCAGCAGCTTATGGGGGGGCGGTTACGAGCAGTACTTC.

This chain links TRBV19 with TRBJ2-2; 8 bases are shared with TRBD2. The CDR3 runs to 14 residues. CDR1 and CDR2 (germline): LNHDA, SQIVND (reference sequence). V lost 9 bases, J lost 6 bases, and 9 bases stayed unmatched. The DNA for the CDR3 is TGTGCCAGCGGGGGGGCCATAACGGCCGGGGAGCTGTTTTTT. Protein sequence: CASGGAITAGELFF.

This clone was seen more than once but under ten times. The CDR3 spells CASSLIGTGASYSYEQYF. The CDR3 DNA follows: TGTGCCAGCAGCTTAATCGGGACAGGGGCCTCTTACTCCTACGAGCAGTACTTC. The chain couples TRBV5-6 to TRBJ2-7; TRBD1 matches 10 bases. The CDR3 is 18 amino acids. The trim removed 2 bases at V and 0 bases at J, leaving 11 bases unmatched. Germline CDR1 SGHDT, CDR2 YYEEEE. Looking up the rest from reference TRBV5-6 and TRBJ2-7 gives the full variable domain: DAGVTQSPTHLIKTRGQQVTLRCSPKSGHDTVSWYQQALGQGPQFIFQYYEEEERQRGNFPDRFSGHQFPNYSSELNVNALLLGDSALYLCASSLIGTGASYSYEQYFGPGTRLTVT.